Below are 8 T cell receptor beta chains sequenced from a single sample in a study of shared clonotypes between healthy human individuals. Naive CD8 cells lacked CD45RO and underwent positive selection for CCR7, leaving out terminally differentiated effector memory CD45RA+ cells. The repertoire was sequenced with immunoSEQ multiplex PCR; TCRdb's copy has only in-frame clones and lacks some. The sample consists of approximately 2,000,000 clones, 85% to 95% of them appearing once. Source material: naive CD8+ T cells from PBMCs. All receptors come from a man aged 18 to 35 in good health. Some clones in this sample may be carry-over from other donors' samples.

The chain uses TRBV5-4 and TRBJ2-5; the D gene is possibly TRBD2 (6 bases). Germline loops: CDR1 SGHNT, CDR2 YYREEE (reference sequence). This CDR3 spans 13 amino acids. The V end lost 4 bases, the J end lost 11 bases, and 18 bases lay between the germline ends. The CDR3 loop is CASSDDNPAGQYF. The CDR3 DNA sequence: TGTGCCAGCAGCGACGACAACCCCGCGGGGCAGTACTTC. The full variable domain, rest sourced from reference TRBV5-4 and TRBJ2-5, is ETGVTQSPTHLIKTRGQQVTLRCSSQSGHNTVSWYQQALGQGPQFIFQYYREEENGRGNFPPRFSGLQFPNYSSELNVNALELDDSALYLCASSDDNPAGQYFGPGTRLLVL.

Only a few counts were recorded for this clone. The chain recombines TRBV27 with TRBJ1-5, with TRBD1 as a possible D gene (6 bases). CDR1 MNHEY and CDR2 SMNVEV come from the germline V gene (reference sequence). The CDR3 is 13 amino acids. V gave up 4 bases and J gave up 5 bases, with 9 bases separating them. CDR3 residues: CASSYRVHQPQHF. The DNA for the CDR3 is TGTGCCAGCAGTTACAGGGTCCATCAGCCCCAGCATTTT.

The gene calls are TRBV27 and TRBJ1-1, with 7 bases aligning to TRBD1. Trimming removed 5 bases from V and 4 bases from J; junction bases left unmatched: 4. Germline V gives CDR1 MNHEY, CDR2 SMNVEV (reference sequence). CDR3 length equals 13 residues. The CDR3 DNA sequence: TGTGCCAGCAGTCCGACAGGGTTCACTGAAGCTTTCTTT. It specifies CASSPTGFTEAFF.

The chain recombines TRBV13 with TRBJ2-7; 10 nucleotides align to TRBD2. In germline, CDR1 is PRHDT, CDR2 FYEKMQ (reference sequence). CDR3 length: 15 residues. V shed 5 bases and J 3 bases; nucleotides not matched to a gene: 7. The CDR3 nucleotides are TGTGCCAGCAGCCTCAGACTAGCGGGCCGCTACGAGCAGTACTTC. It codes for CASSLRLAGRYEQYF. Full variable domain (remainder filled in from reference TRBV13 and TRBJ2-7): AAGVIQSPRHLIKEKRETATLKCYPIPRHDTVYWYQQGPGQDPQFLISFYEKMQSDKGSIPDRFSAQQFSDYHSELNMSSLELGDSALYFCASSLRLAGRYEQYFGPGTRLTVT.

The chain employs TRBV2 and TRBJ2-2; TRBD2 matches at 16 bases. The CDR3 contains 20 residues. CDR1 SNHLY and CDR2 FYNNEI come from the germline V gene. Trimming at V came to 5 bases and at J to 6 bases, leaving 15 bases not matched to a gene. In DNA, the CDR3 is TGTGCCAGCAGTCCTCGGTTGGGACTAGCGGGAGGGCACGCCCCCGGGGAGCTGTTTTTT. This gives the protein CASSPRLGLAGGHAPGELFF.

The chain employs TRBV4-1 and TRBJ2-7; D is perhaps TRBD1 or TRBD2 (5 bases each). The CDR3 length is 17 residues. Germline CDR1 is MGHRA and CDR2 is YSYEKL. Trimming stripped 0 bases from V and 4 bases from J, with 19 bases between. In nucleotides, the CDR3 is TGCGCCAGCAGCCAAGACCAGGGACCCTACCGGGCGTACGAGCAGTACTTC. Protein: CASSQDQGPYRAYEQYF.

Here the CDR3 DNA reads TGTGCCAGCAGCCCCTTTAAGGGGGGAGCAAACAATGAGCAGTTCTTC. It specifies CASSPFKGGANNEQFF. V usage is TRBV11-2 and J usage is TRBJ2-1; D is tentatively TRBD1 or TRBD2 (6 bases each). V was trimmed by 5 bases and J by 5 bases, leaving 19 bases between them. Germline V gene data show CDR1 as SGHAT and CDR2 as FQNNGV. There are 16 residues in the CDR3. Combining the CDR3 with reference TRBV11-2 and TRBJ2-1 gives the whole variable domain EAGVAQSPRYKIIEKRQSVAFWCNPISGHATLYWYQQILGQGPKLLIQFQNNGVVDDSQLPKDRFSAERLKGVDSTLKIQPAKLEDSAVYLCASSPFKGGANNEQFFGPGTRLTVL.

CDR3 sequence (DNA): TGTGCCAGCAGGCCGCGGGCCCCCTACGAGCAGTACTTC. It translates to CASRPRAPYEQYF. This rearrangement joins TRBV5-8 to TRBJ2-7; possibly TRBD2 for D (5 bases). The CDR3 runs to 13 residues. Trimming took 5 bases from V and 2 from J, leaving 11 bases between them. Germline V gives CDR1 SGHTS, CDR2 YDEGEE.